The following is a T cell receptor beta chain sequence with its context. Its antigen is still unknown. The data are from a study of cytomegalovirus exposure and HLA in healthy donors. Study-level points and caveats: Specific recognition of CMV antigens was confirmed in vitro for a few chains (all CMV-associated).

Trimming took off 5 bases at V and 1 base at J, with 11 bases between the two ends. CDR1 is LNHNV, CDR2 YYDKDF, per germline (reference sequence). The CDR3 consists of 14 residues. The PCR used 60 Vbeta and 13 Jbeta primers. Sequencing was performed with immunoSEQ multiplex PCR; in TCRdb, only in-frame clones are kept and a portion is missing. Here the sample spans under 200,000 clones, approximately 80% being singletons. J is TRBJ2-5 and V is TRBV15; D call uncertain. This receptor was identified in a woman in her forties or fifties in good health and CMV-seronegative. The sequencing sample was made of PBMCs. The CDR3, as DNA: TGTGCCACCAGCGCCCGAAGACTCCAAGAGACCCAGTACTTC. As protein: CATSARRLQETQYF. The full variable domain, rest sourced from reference TRBV15 and TRBJ2-5, is DAMVIQNPRYQVTQFGKPVTLSCSQTLNHNVMYWYQQKSSQAPKLLFHYYDKDFNNEADTPDNFQSRRPNTSFCFLDIRSPGLGDTAMYLCATSARRLQETQYFGPGTRLLVL.